The 25 T cell receptor beta chains listed next were all sequenced from one sample in a study of blood T cell repertoires in COVID-19. The data were produced by immunoSEQ multiplex PCR, yet TCRdb's version contains in-frame clones alone and is incomplete. The repertoire consists of tens of thousands of clones, with around 90% occurring once and the leading ten covering 7.9%. Sequencing was carried out using peripheral blood. Every receptor here comes from a man aged 60 to 75 with COVID-19, enrolled during active disease.

The rearrangement joins TRBV30 to TRBJ1-1, with D perhaps TRBD1 (6 bases). Trimming cost V 3 bases and J 11 bases, with 16 bases left between them. There are 12 residues in the CDR3. Germline V gene data show CDR1 as GTSNPN and CDR2 as SVGIG (reference sequence). The CDR3: CAWSTDRIGAFF. In nucleotides, the CDR3 is TGTGCCTGGAGCACTGACAGGATCGGGGCTTTCTTT.

V and J are TRBV6-2 or TRBV6-3 and TRBJ1-5; no clear D. The CDR3 consists of 15 residues. Trimming stripped 6 bases from V and 0 bases from J, with 12 bases between. Germline CDR1 is MNHEY and CDR2 is SVGEGT. As DNA, the CDR3 is TGTGCCAGCAGCCGCAGAGGTTATAGCAATCAGCCCCAGCATTTT. Translation: CASSRRGYSNQPQHF.

This clone came up once. The chain employs TRBV19 and TRBJ2-7; D gene uncertain. The germline V gene encodes CDR1 LNHDA and CDR2 SQIVND (reference sequence). V lost 1 base and J lost 0, with 10 bases in between. This CDR3 is built from 15 residues. The CDR3 loop is CASSIGLLPSYEQYF. CDR3 sequence (DNA): TGTGCCAGTAGTATAGGACTCCTCCCCTCCTACGAGCAGTACTTC.

The chain links TRBV25-1 to TRBJ2-7; D is perhaps TRBD2 (5 bases). Trimming removed 1 base at V and 4 bases at J, with 14 bases between. The CDR3 has 15 amino acids. CDR1 MGHDK and CDR2 SYGVNS come from the germline V gene. Here the CDR3 DNA reads TGTGCCAGCAGTGAATTTGCCGGGAATCGGTACGAGCAGTACTTC. It yields the protein CASSEFAGNRYEQYF.

The chain employs TRBV9 and TRBJ2-2; 7 nucleotides agree with TRBD2. The junction had 3 bases not matched to a gene; V was cut back by 7 bases and J by 6 bases. The germline V gene has CDR1 SGDLS and CDR2 YYNGEE. The CDR3 length is 12 residues. CDR3 DNA sequence: TGTGCCAGCGGGAGGGTTCCCGGGGAGCTGTTTTTT. Translated, it gives CASGRVPGELFF.

The gene calls are TRBV3-1 (or the pseudogene TRBV3-2) and TRBJ1-1; D gene ambiguous. Germline V gene data show CDR1 as LGHDT and CDR2 as YNNKEL (reference sequence). The CDR3 runs to 15 residues. The ends were cut back, 7 bases at V and 3 bases at J, with 18 bases in the middle. DNA of the CDR3: TGTGCCAGCACCATCCGGTCGAACGGGGACACTGAAGCTTTCTTT. As protein: CASTIRSNGDTEAFF.

CDR3 coding DNA: TGTGCCACCAGTGATATCCAGGGTCGGCAAGAGACCCAGTACTTC. Amino acid sequence: CATSDIQGRQETQYF. V and J are TRBV24-1 and TRBJ2-5; D may be TRBD1 (5 bases). Germline assignment: CDR1 KGHDR and CDR2 SFDVKD. CDR3 size: 15 residues. V lost 3 bases and J lost 2, with 12 bases in between.

This chain connects TRBV5-5 to TRBJ2-2, with D perhaps matching TRBD1 (5 bases). V was trimmed by 6 bases and J by 8 bases, leaving 8 bases between them. Germline lookup yields CDR1 SGHKS and CDR2 YYEKEE (reference sequence). The CDR3 spans 11 residues. The CDR3 bases are TGTGCCAGCACCCGGACAGGGGAGCTGTTTTTT. Translating gives CASTRTGELFF.

V and J are TRBV11-2 and TRBJ2-5; D is perhaps TRBD1 (5 bases). The CDR3 consists of 13 residues. Per the germline V gene, CDR1 is SGHAT and CDR2 is FQNNGV. Trimming stripped 1 base from V and 2 bases from J, with 5 bases between. The CDR3 DNA reads TGTGCCAGCAGCTTAGGACAGCAAGAGACCCAGTACTTC. Translated: CASSLGQQETQYF.

The rearrangement uses TRBV28 and TRBJ1-2; D gene ambiguous. The CDR3 consists of 13 residues. The V end was cut by 3 bases, the J end by 2 bases, with 7 bases between. From germline, CDR1 is MDHEN and CDR2 SYDVKM. For the CDR3, the DNA is TGTGCCAGCAGTTTGGAGCAGAACTATGGCTACACCTTC. This codes for CASSLEQNYGYTF.

The genes are TRBV9 and TRBJ1-4, with a possible D match to TRBD1 (6 bases). Germline V gives CDR1 SGDLS, CDR2 YYNGEE. Trimming removed 0 bases at V and 8 bases at J, with 17 bases between. The CDR3 covers 16 residues. For the CDR3, the DNA is TGTGCCAGCAGCGTAGGTACCGGGACATCAGGAGAAAAACTGTTTTTT. Its protein product is CASSVGTGTSGEKLFF.

The chain recombines TRBV5-1 with TRBJ1-2; D may be TRBD1 (5 bases). The germline V gene has CDR1 SGHRS and CDR2 YFSETQ. The V and J ends lost 6 bases and 4 bases respectively, with 28 bases between them. This CDR3 region has 18 residues. The CDR3 protein is CASTPTGAGRRVVYGYTF. Here the CDR3 DNA reads TGCGCCAGCACCCCGACTGGGGCAGGGCGAAGGGTGGTCTATGGCTACACCTTC.

This clone has just one count. The chain combines TRBV4-1 with TRBJ2-1; 7 positions match TRBD1. The CDR3 is 16 amino acids. CDR1 and CDR2 from the germline V gene are MGHRA and YSYEKL. V gave up 0 bases and J gave up 4 bases; unmatched junction bases: 6. This chain's CDR3 is CASSQENLDRYNEQFF. In DNA, the CDR3 is TGCGCCAGCAGCCAAGAAAATTTGGACAGGTACAATGAGCAGTTCTTC.

The chain carries TRBV5-5 and TRBJ1-5; D is uncertain. Trimming pared 3 bases from V and 1 base from J, leaving 8 bases between. The CDR3 spans 14 residues. Germline assignment: CDR1 SGHKS and CDR2 YYEKEE (reference sequence). CDR3 in DNA: TGTGCCAGCAGCTGGGCCCAGAGCAATCAGCCCCAGCATTTT. Translation: CASSWAQSNQPQHF.

The chain links TRBV2 to TRBJ2-2; TRBD1 agrees at 8 bases. Germline-derived CDR1 and CDR2 are SNHLY and FYNNEI. The CDR3 has 15 amino acids. With V trimmed by 5 bases and J by 7 bases, 9 bases remained unmatched. The CDR3 loop reads CASSYTGGSIGELFF. CDR3 bases: TGTGCCAGCAGTTATACAGGGGGTAGCATCGGGGAGCTGTTTTTT.

This clone was seen only once. V and J are TRBV29-1 and TRBJ1-3; the D gene is possibly TRBD1 (5 bases). The V end was cut by 4 bases, the J end by 3 bases, with 19 bases between. This CDR3 comprises 16 residues. CDR1 and CDR2 from the germline V gene are SQVTM and ANQGSEA. The CDR3 region has the DNA TGCAGCGTTGGGGGTATTTGGGGGGAAGATGGAAACACCATATATTTT. It specifies CSVGGIWGEDGNTIYF.

The chain is built from TRBV23-1 and TRBJ2-6; TRBD2 might be the D (5 bases). TRBV23-1 has ORF status, its function being uncertain. The CDR3 loop spans 17 amino acids. The V end was cut by 6 bases, the J end by 0 bases, with 15 bases between. The CDR3 DNA follows: TGCGCCAGCAGGCCGAGGAGGCAGTCCTCTGGGGCCAACGTCCTGACTTTC. This translates into CASRPRRQSSGANVLTF.

The chain employs TRBV10-3 and TRBJ2-1; 8 nucleotides match TRBD2. With 5 bases clipped from V and 0 bases from J, the junction kept 6 bases outside the gene matches. This CDR3 has 16 residues. CDR1 is ENHRY and CDR2 is SYGVKD in the germline V gene. The CDR3 sequence is CAISRGGQSSYNEQFF. As DNA, the CDR3 is TGTGCCATCAGTCGGGGGGGGCAGAGCTCCTACAATGAGCAGTTCTTC.

The rearrangement joins TRBV24-1 to TRBJ1-1; 8 bases are shared with TRBD1. The V gene end was trimmed by 10 bases and the J gene end by 5 bases; junction bases not matched to a gene: 8. Germline CDR1 and CDR2: KGHDR and SFDVKD. This CDR3 spans 13 amino acids. CDR3 coding DNA: TGTGCCACAGAAAACAGGGGGGGAACTGAAGCTTTCTTT. This codes for CATENRGGTEAFF.

This clone was seen once. The gene calls are TRBV11-3 and TRBJ2-7; 7 bases agree with TRBD2. Trimming took 5 bases from V and 6 from J; bases not matched to a gene: 7. The CDR3 length is 13 residues. From germline, CDR1 is SGHNT and CDR2 YENEEA. CDR3 loop: CASSPPGGIEQYF. In DNA form, the CDR3 reads TGTGCCAGCAGCCCACCGGGGGGTATCGAGCAGTACTTC.

This rearrangement joins TRBV27 to TRBJ2-1; the match to TRBD2 covers 16 bases. Germline V gene data show CDR1 as MNHEY and CDR2 as SMNVEV (reference sequence). V shed 5 bases, J shed 8 bases, and the junction held 6 bases outside the gene matches. CDR3 length: 16 amino acids. The CDR3 DNA is TGTGCCAGCAGTCACCCGGGACTAGCGGGAGGGGATGAGCAGTTCTTC. This sequence encodes CASSHPGLAGGDEQFF.

This chain connects TRBV6-1 to TRBJ1-1, with 9 bases lining up with TRBD1. The CDR3 length is 15 residues. CDR1 MNHNS and CDR2 SASEGT come from the germline V gene. The J segment lost 11 bases and the V segment lost 3 bases, leaving 13 bases of the junction unmatched. The CDR3 region is CASSDIPGQGSSAFF. In DNA, the CDR3 is TGTGCCAGCAGTGATATTCCGGGACAGGGATCGAGCGCTTTCTTT.

The chain links TRBV12-3 or TRBV12-4 to TRBJ2-1; D not certain. The CDR3 runs to 13 residues. Trimming pared 5 bases from V and 8 bases from J, leaving 13 bases between. CDR3 DNA sequence: TGTGCCAGCAGTCCTCTACAGCAGGATGAGCAGTTCTTC. It is translated as CASSPLQQDEQFF.

This CDR3 reads CASSRRTQGAKNIQYF. CDR3 DNA: TGTGCCAGTAGTCGCCGCACACAGGGGGCCAAAAACATTCAGTACTTC. The genes are TRBV19 and TRBJ2-4; 7 bases line up with TRBD1. Germline CDR1 is LNHDA and CDR2 is SQIVND (reference sequence). This CDR3 is 16 amino acids long. Trimming took 5 bases from V and 1 from J; bases not matched to a gene: 8.

The chain combines TRBV19 with TRBJ1-2; 7 bases agree with TRBD1. Germline CDR1 reads LNHDA; CDR2 reads SQIVND (reference sequence). CDR3 length equals 14 residues. V was clipped by 4 bases and J by 3 bases; unmatched bases: 5. The CDR3 sequence is CASSTDRDYYGYTF. CDR3 in DNA: TGTGCCAGTAGTACCGACAGGGACTACTATGGCTACACCTTC.